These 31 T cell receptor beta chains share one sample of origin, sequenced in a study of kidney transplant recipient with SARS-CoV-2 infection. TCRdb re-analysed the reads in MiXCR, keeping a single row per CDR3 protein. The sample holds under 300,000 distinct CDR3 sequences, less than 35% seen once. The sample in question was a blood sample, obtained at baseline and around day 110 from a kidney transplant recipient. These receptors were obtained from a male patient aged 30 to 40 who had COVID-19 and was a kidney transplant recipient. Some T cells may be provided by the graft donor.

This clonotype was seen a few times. The CDR3 loop is CASNSQGVYNEQFF. CDR3 DNA sequence: TGTGCCAGCAATTCGCAGGGGGTTTACAATGAGCAGTTCTTC. The chain is built from TRBV2 and TRBJ2-1, with 7 bases lining up with TRBD1. After removal of 7 bases from V and 4 bases from J, the junction contained 7 bases not matched to a gene. CDR3 size: 14 residues. Germline CDR1 reads SNHLY; CDR2 reads FYNNEI.

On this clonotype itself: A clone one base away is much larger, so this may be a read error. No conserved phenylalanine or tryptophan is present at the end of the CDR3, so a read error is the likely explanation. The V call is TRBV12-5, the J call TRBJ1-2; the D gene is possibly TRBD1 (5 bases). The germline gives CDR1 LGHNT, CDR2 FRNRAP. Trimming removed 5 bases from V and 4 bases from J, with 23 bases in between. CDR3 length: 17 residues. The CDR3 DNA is TGTGCTAGTGGTCCCGGGTTTTTGCAGGGAAAGACCTATGGCTACACCCTC. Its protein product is CASGPGFLQGKTYGYTL.

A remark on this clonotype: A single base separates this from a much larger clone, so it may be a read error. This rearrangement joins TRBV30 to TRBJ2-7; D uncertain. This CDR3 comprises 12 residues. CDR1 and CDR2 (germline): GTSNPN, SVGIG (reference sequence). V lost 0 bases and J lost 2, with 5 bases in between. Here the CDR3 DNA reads TGTGCCTGGAGTGTAGCCACCTACGAGCAGTACTTC. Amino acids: CAWSVATYEQYF.

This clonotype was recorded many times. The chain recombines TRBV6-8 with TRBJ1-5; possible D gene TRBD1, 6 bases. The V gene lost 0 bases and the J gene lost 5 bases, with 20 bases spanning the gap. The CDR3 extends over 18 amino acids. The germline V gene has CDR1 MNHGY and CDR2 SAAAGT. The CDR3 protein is CASSYSRREPHRDQPQHF. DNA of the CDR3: TGTGCCAGCAGTTACTCGAGAAGAGAACCCCACAGGGATCAGCCCCAGCATTTT.

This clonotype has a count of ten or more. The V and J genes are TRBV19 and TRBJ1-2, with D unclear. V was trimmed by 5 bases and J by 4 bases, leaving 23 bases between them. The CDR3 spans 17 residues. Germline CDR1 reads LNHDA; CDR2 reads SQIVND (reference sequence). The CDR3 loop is CASSVSTTNRKTYGYTF. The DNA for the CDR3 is TGTGCCAGTAGTGTAAGCACGACAAATCGAAAGACCTATGGCTACACCTTC.

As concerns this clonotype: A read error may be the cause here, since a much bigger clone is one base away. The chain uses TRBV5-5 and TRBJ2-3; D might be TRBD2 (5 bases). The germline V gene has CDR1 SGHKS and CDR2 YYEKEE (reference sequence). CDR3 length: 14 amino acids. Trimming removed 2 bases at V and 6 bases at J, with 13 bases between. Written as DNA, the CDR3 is TGTGCCAGCAGCTTACAGATCGGAGGCGATACGCAGTATTTT. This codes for CASSLQIGGDTQYF.

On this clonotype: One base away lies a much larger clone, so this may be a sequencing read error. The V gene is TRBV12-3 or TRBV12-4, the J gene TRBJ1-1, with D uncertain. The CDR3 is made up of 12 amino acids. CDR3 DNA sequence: TGTACCAGCAGTTTACACAGCCTCGAAGCTTTCTTT. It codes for CTSSLHSLEAFF.

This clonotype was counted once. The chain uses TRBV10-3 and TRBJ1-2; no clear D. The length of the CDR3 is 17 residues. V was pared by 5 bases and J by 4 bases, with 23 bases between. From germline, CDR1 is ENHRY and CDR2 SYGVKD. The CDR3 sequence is CAISSVRCRRKTYGYTF. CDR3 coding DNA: TGTGCCATCAGTAGTGTTCGCTGTAGACGAAAGACCTATGGCTACACCTTC.

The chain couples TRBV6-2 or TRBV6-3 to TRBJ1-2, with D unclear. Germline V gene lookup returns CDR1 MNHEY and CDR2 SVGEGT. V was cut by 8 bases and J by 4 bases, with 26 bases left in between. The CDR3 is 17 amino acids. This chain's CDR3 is CASGPMSCIGKTYGYTF. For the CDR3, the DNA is TGTGCCAGCGGTCCTATGAGCTGCATCGGAAAGACCTATGGCTACACCTTC.

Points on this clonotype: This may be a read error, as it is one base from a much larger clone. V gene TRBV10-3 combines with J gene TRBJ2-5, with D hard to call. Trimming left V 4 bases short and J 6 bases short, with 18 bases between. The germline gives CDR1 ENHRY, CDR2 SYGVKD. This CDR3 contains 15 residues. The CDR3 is CAISGEIVTQKTQYF. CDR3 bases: TGTGCCATCAGTGGCGAGATTGTGACTCAAAAGACCCAGTACTTC.

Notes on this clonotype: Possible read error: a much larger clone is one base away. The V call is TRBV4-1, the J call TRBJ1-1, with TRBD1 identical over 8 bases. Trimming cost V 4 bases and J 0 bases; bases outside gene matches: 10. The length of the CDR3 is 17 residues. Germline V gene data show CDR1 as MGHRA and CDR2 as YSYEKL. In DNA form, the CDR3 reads TGCGCCAGCAGCCCTACCGGGGCAGGGGGCTTGAACACTGAAGCTTTCTTT. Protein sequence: CASSPTGAGGLNTEAFF.

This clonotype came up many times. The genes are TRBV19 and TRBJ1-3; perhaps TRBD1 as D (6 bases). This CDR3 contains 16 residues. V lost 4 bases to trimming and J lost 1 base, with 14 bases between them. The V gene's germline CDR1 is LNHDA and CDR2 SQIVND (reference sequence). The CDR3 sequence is CASSTPGAPSGNTIYF. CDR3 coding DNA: TGTGCCAGTAGTACCCCGGGGGCGCCTTCTGGAAACACCATATATTTT.

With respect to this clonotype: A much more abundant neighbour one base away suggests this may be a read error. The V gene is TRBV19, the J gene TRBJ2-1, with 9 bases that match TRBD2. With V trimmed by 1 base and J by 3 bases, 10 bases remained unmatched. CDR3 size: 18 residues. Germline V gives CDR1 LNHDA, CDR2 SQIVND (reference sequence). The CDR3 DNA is TGTGCCAGTAGTATAGGGGAAAGTAGAGCGGGAGGCTACAATGAGCAGTTCTTC. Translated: CASSIGESRAGGYNEQFF.

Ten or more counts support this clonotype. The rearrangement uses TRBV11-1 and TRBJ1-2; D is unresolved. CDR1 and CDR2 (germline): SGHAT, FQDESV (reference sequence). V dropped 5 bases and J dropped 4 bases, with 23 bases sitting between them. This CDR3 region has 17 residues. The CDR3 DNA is TGTGCCAGCAGCATGGACGATAAGGCTGGAAAGACCTATGGCTACACCTTC. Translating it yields CASSMDDKAGKTYGYTF.

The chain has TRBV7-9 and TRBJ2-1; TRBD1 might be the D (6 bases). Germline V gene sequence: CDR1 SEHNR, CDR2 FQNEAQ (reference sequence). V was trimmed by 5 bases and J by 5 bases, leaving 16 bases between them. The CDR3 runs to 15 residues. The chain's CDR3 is CASSPTRPGDNEQFF. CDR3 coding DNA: TGTGCCAGCAGCCCTACGCGTCCAGGGGACAATGAGCAGTTCTTC.

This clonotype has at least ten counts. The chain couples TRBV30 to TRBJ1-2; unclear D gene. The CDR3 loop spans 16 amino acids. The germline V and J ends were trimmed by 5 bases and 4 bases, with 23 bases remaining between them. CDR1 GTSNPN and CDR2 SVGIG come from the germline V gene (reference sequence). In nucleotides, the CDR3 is TGTGCCTGGGGTAGAGAGCGTTATAGAAAGACCTATGGCTACACCTTC. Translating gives CAWGRERYRKTYGYTF.

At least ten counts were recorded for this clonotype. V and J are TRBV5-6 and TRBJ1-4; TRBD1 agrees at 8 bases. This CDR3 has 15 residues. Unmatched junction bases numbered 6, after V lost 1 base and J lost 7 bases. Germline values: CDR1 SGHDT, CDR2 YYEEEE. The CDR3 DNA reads TGTGCCAGCAGCTTGTCAGGGGGCTTGAGTGAAAAACTGTTTTTT. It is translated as CASSLSGGLSEKLFF.

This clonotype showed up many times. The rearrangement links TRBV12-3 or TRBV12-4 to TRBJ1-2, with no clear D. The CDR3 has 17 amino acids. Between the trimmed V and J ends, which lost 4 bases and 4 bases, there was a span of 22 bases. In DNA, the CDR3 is TGTGCCAGCAGTTATATTTCCAGCTTCCGAAAGACCTATGGCTACACCTTC. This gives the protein CASSYISSFRKTYGYTF.

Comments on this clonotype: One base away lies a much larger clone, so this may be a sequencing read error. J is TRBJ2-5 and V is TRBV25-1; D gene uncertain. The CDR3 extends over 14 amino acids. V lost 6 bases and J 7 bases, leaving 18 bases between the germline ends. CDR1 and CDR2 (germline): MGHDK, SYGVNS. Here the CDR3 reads CASSTVDGSGTQYF. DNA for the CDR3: TGTGCCAGCAGCACAGTGGATGGTTCAGGGACCCAGTACTTC.

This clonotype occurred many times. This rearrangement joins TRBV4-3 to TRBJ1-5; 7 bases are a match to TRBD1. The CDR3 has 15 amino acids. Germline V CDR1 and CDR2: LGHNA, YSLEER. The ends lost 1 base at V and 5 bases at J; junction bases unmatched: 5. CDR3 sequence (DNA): TGCGCCAGCAGCCAAGCGGTCGGGACAGATCAGCCCCAGCATTTT. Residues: CASSQAVGTDQPQHF.

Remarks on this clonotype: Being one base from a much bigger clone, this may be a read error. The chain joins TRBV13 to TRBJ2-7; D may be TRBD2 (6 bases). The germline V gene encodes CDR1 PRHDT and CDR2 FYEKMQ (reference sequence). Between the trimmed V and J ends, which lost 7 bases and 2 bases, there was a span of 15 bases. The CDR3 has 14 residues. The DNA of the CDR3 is TGTGCCAGCAAGGTTTGGGAGGCCACCTACGAGCAGTACTTC. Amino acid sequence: CASKVWEATYEQYF.

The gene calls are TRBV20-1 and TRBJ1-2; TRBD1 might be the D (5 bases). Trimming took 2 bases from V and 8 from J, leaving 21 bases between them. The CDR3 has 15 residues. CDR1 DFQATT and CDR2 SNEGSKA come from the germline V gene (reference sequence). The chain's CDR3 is CSARSQTVQTGGYTF. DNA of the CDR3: TGCAGTGCTAGAAGTCAGACAGTCCAAACCGGCGGCTACACCTTC.

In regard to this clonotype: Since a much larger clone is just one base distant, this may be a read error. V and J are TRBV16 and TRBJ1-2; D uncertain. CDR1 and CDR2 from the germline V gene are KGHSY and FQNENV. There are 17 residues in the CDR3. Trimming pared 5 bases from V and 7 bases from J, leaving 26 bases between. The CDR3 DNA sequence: TGTGCCAGCAGCGTCACTGAGGTCGTTAGAAAGACCTGTGGCTACACCTTC. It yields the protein CASSVTEVVRKTCGYTF.

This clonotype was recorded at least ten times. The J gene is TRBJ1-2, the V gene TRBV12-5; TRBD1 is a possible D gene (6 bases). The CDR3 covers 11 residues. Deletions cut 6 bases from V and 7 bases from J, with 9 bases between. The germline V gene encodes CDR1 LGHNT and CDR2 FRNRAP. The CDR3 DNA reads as TGTGCTAGTGGGGACAGTTTTGGCTACACCTTC. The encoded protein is CASGDSFGYTF.

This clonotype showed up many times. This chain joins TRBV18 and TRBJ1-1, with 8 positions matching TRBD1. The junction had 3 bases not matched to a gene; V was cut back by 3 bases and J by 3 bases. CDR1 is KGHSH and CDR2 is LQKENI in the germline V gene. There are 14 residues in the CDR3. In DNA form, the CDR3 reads TGTGCCAGCTCACCTCAGGGGGCGCACACTGAAGCTTTCTTT. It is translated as CASSPQGAHTEAFF.

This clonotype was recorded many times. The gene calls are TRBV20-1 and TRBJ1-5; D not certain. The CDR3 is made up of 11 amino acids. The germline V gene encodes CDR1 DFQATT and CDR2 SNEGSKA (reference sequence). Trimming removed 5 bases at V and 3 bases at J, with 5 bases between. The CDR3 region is CSAFDNQPQHF. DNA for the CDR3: TGCAGTGCTTTTGACAATCAGCCCCAGCATTTT.

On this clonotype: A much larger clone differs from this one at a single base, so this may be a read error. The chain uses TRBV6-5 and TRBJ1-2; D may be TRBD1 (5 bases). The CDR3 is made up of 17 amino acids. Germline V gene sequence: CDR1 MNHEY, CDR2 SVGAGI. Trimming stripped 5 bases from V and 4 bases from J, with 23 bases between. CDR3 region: CASSRSGPYGRTYGYTF. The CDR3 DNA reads TGTGCCAGCAGTCGATCAGGGCCTTACGGAAGGACCTATGGCTACACCTTC.

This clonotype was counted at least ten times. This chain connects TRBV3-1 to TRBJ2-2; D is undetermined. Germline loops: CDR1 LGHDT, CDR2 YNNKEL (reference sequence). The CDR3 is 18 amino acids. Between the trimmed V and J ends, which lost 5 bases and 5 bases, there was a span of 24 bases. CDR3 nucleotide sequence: TGTGCCAGCAGCTATCCAGCTCCCATTTCAGGCTTGACCGGGGAGCTGTTTTTT. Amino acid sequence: CASSYPAPISGLTGELFF. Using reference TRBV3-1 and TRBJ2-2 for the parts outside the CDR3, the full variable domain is DTAVSQTPKYLVTQMGNDKSIKCEQNLGHDTMYWYKQDSKKFLKIMFSYNNKELIINETVPNRFSPKSPDKAHLNLHINSLELGDSAVYFCASSYPAPISGLTGELFFGEGSRLTVL.

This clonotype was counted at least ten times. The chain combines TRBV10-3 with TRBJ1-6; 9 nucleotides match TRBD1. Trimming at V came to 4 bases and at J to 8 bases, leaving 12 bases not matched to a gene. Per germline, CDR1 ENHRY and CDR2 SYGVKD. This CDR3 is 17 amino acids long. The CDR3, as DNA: TGTGCCATCAGTGGGCCGGGACAGGGCTGGAAGGATTCACCCCTCCACTTT. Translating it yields CAISGPGQGWKDSPLHF.

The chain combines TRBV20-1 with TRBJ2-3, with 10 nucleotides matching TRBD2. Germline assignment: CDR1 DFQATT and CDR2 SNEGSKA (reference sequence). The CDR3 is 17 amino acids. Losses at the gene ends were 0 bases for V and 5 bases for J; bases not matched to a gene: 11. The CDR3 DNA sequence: TGCAGTGCTAGAGATCCGTCGCCTAGCGGGAGCCAAGATACGCAGTATTTT. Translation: CSARDPSPSGSQDTQYF.

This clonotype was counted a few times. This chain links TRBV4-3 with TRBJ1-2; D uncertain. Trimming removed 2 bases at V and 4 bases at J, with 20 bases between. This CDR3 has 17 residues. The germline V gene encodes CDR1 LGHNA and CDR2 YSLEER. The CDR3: CASSQMLGRRKAYGYTF. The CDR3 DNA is TGCGCCAGCAGCCAAATGCTAGGACGTCGAAAGGCCTATGGCTACACCTTC.